The rows below give T cell receptor beta chains drawn from one sample of a study of blood T cell repertoires in COVID-19. The assay was immunoSEQ multiplex PCR, and TCRdb's table has in-frame clones only and misses some. The table has around 300,000 clones, over 75% seen once. The sample comprised peripheral blood. These receptors came from a woman aged 45 to 65 with active or convalescent COVID-19. CDR3s include the opening cysteine and the closing phenylalanine or tryptophan. D genes are given only for firm matches. Clone size, where shown, is once, few, many, or a class for clones that have expanded.

D gene,J gene,CDR3 length,clone size,V gene,CDR3 protein,CDR3 DNA
TRBD2,TRBJ2-1,21,-,TRBV19,CASSIFLGLAGISAPVNEQFF,TGTGCCAGTAGTATCTTCCTGGGGCTAGCGGGAATTTCAGCGCCTGTCAATGAGCAGTTCTTC
-,TRBJ1-2,14,-,TRBV25-1,CASSDLQGREGYTF,TGTGCCAGCAGTGATCTCCAGGGGAGGGAAGGCTACACCTTC
-,TRBJ2-1,16,-,TRBV27,CASSPVRGGSYNEQFF,TGTGCCAGCAGTCCTGTAAGGGGGGGCTCCTACAATGAGCAGTTCTTC
TRBD1,TRBJ2-1,17,-,TRBV5-8,CASSSKRGLSLFNEQFF,TGTGCCAGCAGCTCGAAAAGGGGGCTAAGTTTATTCAATGAGCAGTTCTTC
-,TRBJ1-5,14,-,TRBV5-6,CASSWGQSNQPQHF,TGTGCCAGCAGCTGGGGCCAGAGCAATCAGCCCCAGCATTTT
TRBD1,TRBJ2-7,14,once,TRBV7-9,CASSTGTGDYEQYF,TGTGCCAGCAGCACCGGGACAGGGGACTACGAGCAGTACTTC
-,TRBJ2-6,12,-,TRBV7-8,CGGSPGANVLTF,TGTGGCGGGTCCCCTGGGGCCAACGTCCTGACTTTC
-,TRBJ1-2,11,-,TRBV6-2/TRBV6-3,CASSQNYGYTF,TGTGCCAGCAGTCAGAACTATGGCTACACCTTC
-,TRBJ2-1,14,-,TRBV7-2,CASSLDRGGTEQFF,TGTGCCAGCAGCTTAGACAGGGGAGGTACTGAGCAGTTCTTC
-,TRBJ1-1,12,-,TRBV7-9,CAQQRMNTEAFF,TGTGCCCAGCAGAGGATGAACACTGAAGCTTTCTTT
TRBD2,TRBJ2-7,17,-,TRBV6-2/TRBV6-3,CASSYSTAGGGHYEQYF,TGTGCCAGCAGTTACTCGACGGCTGGGGGAGGGCACTACGAGCAGTACTTC
TRBD1,TRBJ1-1,15,-,TRBV7-2,CASSADRGRGTEAFF,TGTGCCAGCAGCGCCGACAGGGGGCGGGGAACTGAAGCTTTCTTT
-,TRBJ2-7,15,few,TRBV7-8,CASSLAGQGTYEQYF,TGTGCCAGCAGCTTAGCAGGGCAGGGAACTTACGAGCAGTACTTC
-,TRBJ1-1,13,-,TRBV4-2,CASSTDPNTEAFF,TGTGCCAGCAGTACAGACCCGAACACTGAAGCTTTCTTT
TRBD1,TRBJ1-1,14,-,TRBV2,CASSVGQATTEAFF,TGTGCCAGCAGTGTCGGACAGGCTACCACTGAAGCTTTCTTT
-,TRBJ2-1,13,-,TRBV25-1,CASSETVEFEQFF,TGTGCCAGCAGTGAGACAGTAGAGTTTGAGCAGTTCTTC
TRBD1,TRBJ2-7,13,-,TRBV24-1,CATSDGDRGEQYF,TGTGCCACCAGTGATGGGGACAGGGGCGAGCAGTACTTC
TRBD1,TRBJ2-2,18,few,TRBV19,CASSMALYGQGFTGELFF,TGTGCCAGTAGTATGGCACTCTACGGACAGGGTTTCACCGGGGAGCTGTTTTTT
-,TRBJ1-2,11,few,TRBV3-1/TRBV3-2,CASSQGGGYTF,TGTGCCAGCAGCCAAGGAGGAGGCTACACCTTC
-,TRBJ1-1,14,-,TRBV19,CASSRRGENTEAFF,TGTGCCAGTAGTAGACGGGGGGAGAACACTGAAGCTTTCTTT
-,TRBJ1-1,16,-,TRBV16,CASSPASGPLNTEAFF,TGTGCCAGCAGCCCCGCCTCAGGGCCCCTGAACACTGAAGCTTTCTTT
TRBD1,TRBJ1-1,13,-,TRBV6-5,CASSRDRGFEAFF,TGTGCCAGCAGTCGAGACAGGGGCTTTGAAGCTTTCTTT
-,TRBJ2-4,18,-,TRBV2,CAISERGGAPLAKNIQYF,TGTGCCATCAGTGAGAGAGGGGGGGCCCCCTTAGCTAAAAACATTCAGTACTTC
-,TRBJ2-1,17,-,TRBV4-1,CASSQEGGGASYNEQFF,TGCGCCAGCAGCCAAGAAGGGGGCGGGGCCTCCTACAATGAGCAGTTCTTC
-,TRBJ1-1,13,-,TRBV30,CACVPAGNTEAFF,TGTGCCTGCGTCCCCGCAGGGAACACTGAAGCTTTCTTT
-,TRBJ2-1,14,-,TRBV30,CAWSSDSYYNEQFF,TGTGCCTGGAGTTCGGACAGTTATTACAATGAGCAGTTCTTC
TRBD1,TRBJ1-4,13,-,TRBV20-1,CSASRQGAEKLFF,TGCAGTGCTAGTCGGCAGGGGGCGGAAAAACTGTTTTTT
TRBD2,TRBJ2-3,14,-,TRBV2,CASSAREGPTTQYF,TGTGCCAGCAGCGCAAGGGAGGGGCCAACTACGCAGTATTTT
TRBD2,TRBJ2-5,16,-,TRBV10-3,CATGGSSGRARETQYF,TGTGCCACAGGCGGGTCTAGCGGGAGAGCTAGAGAGACCCAGTACTTC
-,TRBJ1-3,15,-,TRBV6-5,CASSLEVHSGNTIYF,TGTGCCAGCAGTTTAGAGGTCCACTCTGGAAACACCATATATTTT
-,TRBJ1-2,13,-,TRBV18,CASSPGSNYGYTF,TGTGCCAGCTCACCAGGCAGTAACTATGGCTACACCTTC
TRBD1,TRBJ1-4,15,once,TRBV7-3,CASSPKGTANEKLFF,TGTGCCAGCAGCCCGAAGGGGACAGCTAATGAAAAACTGTTTTTT
-,TRBJ2-2,13,few,TRBV2,CASRPPRTGELFF,TGTGCCAGCAGGCCGCCGAGGACCGGGGAGCTGTTTTTT
-,TRBJ2-7,13,once,TRBV12-3/TRBV12-4,CASSLGASYEQYF,TGTGCCAGCAGCCTGGGGGCTAGCTACGAGCAGTACTTC
-,TRBJ1-2,11,-,TRBV30,CAWPKGDGYTF,TGTGCCTGGCCCAAGGGGGATGGCTACACCTTC
-,TRBJ2-1,17,-,TRBV11-2,CASSLRADYNSYNEQFF,TGTGCCAGCAGCTTAAGAGCGGACTATAACAGTTACAATGAGCAGTTCTTC
-,TRBJ2-2,14,once,TRBV7-3,CASSPGLSPGELFF,TGTGCCAGCAGCCCCGGACTCTCCCCCGGGGAGCTGTTTTTT
TRBD2,TRBJ2-3,15,-,TRBV4-3,CASSQAVGGPDTQYF,TGCGCCAGCAGCCAAGCAGTGGGAGGGCCAGATACGCAGTATTTT
TRBD1,TRBJ1-2,13,-,TRBV7-2,CASSTRDSEGYTF,TGTGCCAGCAGCACGCGGGACAGTGAGGGCTACACCTTC
-,TRBJ2-1,16,-,TRBV18,CASSPRQGNNINEQFF,TGTGCCAGCTCACCGCGTCAGGGAAATAACATCAATGAGCAGTTCTTC
-,TRBJ1-1,15,-,TRBV10-3,CAISDRRVLNTEAFF,TGTGCCATCAGTGACCGTCGGGTCCTGAACACTGAAGCTTTCTTT
-,TRBJ1-2,13,-,TRBV27,CASSLQGSGGYTF,TGTGCCAGCAGTTTACAGGGTTCCGGTGGCTACACCTTC
-,TRBJ2-1,14,-,TRBV5-1,CASTLEATTDEQFF,TGCGCCAGCACTCTAGAAGCGACTACCGATGAGCAGTTCTTC
TRBD1,TRBJ1-4,17,-,TRBV28,CASSRKRGTGGYEKLFF,TGTGCCAGCAGCCGTAAGCGCGGGACAGGGGGTTATGAAAAACTGTTTTTT
-,TRBJ2-3,16,-,TRBV4-3,CASSQDLRLMSNTQYF,TGCGCCAGCAGCCAAGATCTCAGGCTTATGTCAAATACGCAGTATTTT
TRBD1,TRBJ1-1,11,-,TRBV6-2/TRBV6-3,CASSQGGEAFF,TGTGCCAGCAGTCAGGGGGGCGAAGCTTTCTTT